These 30 T cell receptor beta chains share one sample of origin, sequenced in a study of control samples from healthy donors and cancer patients (TCRdb year 2020). Libraries were made using the immunoSEQ multiplex PCR assay. Imported from immuneACCESS, the table was reduced by TCRdb to in-frame sequences with V and J called. These copies leave out some clones; in studies compared against another copy, an unresolved V gene accounts for under half, and the cause of the remainder is not known. The sample yields tens of thousands of clones; approximately 84% were counted once. The ten largest make up under 40% of the sample. The sample consisted of PBMCs. These receptors were obtained from a man aged 70-80 years with lung cancer.

V gene TRBV12-3 or TRBV12-4 combines with J gene TRBJ2-1, with 8 bases that match TRBD1. The CDR3 has 13 residues. With 5 bases clipped from V and 8 bases from J, the junction kept 5 bases outside the gene matches. CDR3 coding DNA: TGTGCCAGCAGTCACCAGGGGGCCCATGAGCAGTTCTTC. Residues: CASSHQGAHEQFF.

The CDR3 DNA is TGTGCTAGTGGTTTGACAAGCTCTACAGGGGCCGAGCAGTACTTC. Amino acid sequence: CASGLTSSTGAEQYF. The gene calls are TRBV12-5 and TRBJ2-7; 7 bases are shared with TRBD1. The CDR3 has 15 amino acids. Unmatched junction bases numbered 10, after V lost 2 bases and J lost 6 bases. Germline CDR1 reads LGHNT; CDR2 reads FRNRAP.

In this sample, this clone is medium-sized. V gene TRBV10-3 combines with J gene TRBJ2-1; 9 bases line up with TRBD1. The CDR3 is 16 residues long. CDR1 and CDR2 (germline): ENHRY, SYGVKD. The V segment lost 0 bases and the J segment 6 bases; nucleotides outside the gene matches: 6. The CDR3 coding sequence is TGTGCCATCAGTGAGTCAACAGGGGGCAGTAGCAATGAGCAGTTCTTC. It codes for CAISESTGGSSNEQFF.

The table lists this clone with a count of one. The chain combines TRBV7-9 with TRBJ2-1, with TRBD2 matching over 11 bases. The V gene end was trimmed by 6 bases and the J gene end by 6 bases; junction bases not matched to a gene: 7. The CDR3 totals 15 residues. The germline gives CDR1 SEHNR, CDR2 FQNEAQ (reference sequence). CDR3 protein: CASRPSGTSGNEQFF. CDR3 coding DNA: TGTGCCAGCAGGCCCTCGGGGACTAGCGGCAATGAGCAGTTCTTC.

This clone was counted many times. The chain combines TRBV6-2 or TRBV6-3 with TRBJ2-2; 9 positions agree with TRBD2. The V gene end was trimmed by 5 bases and the J gene end by 6 bases; junction bases not matched to a gene: 10. CDR3 length: 16 amino acids. Germline V gene lookup returns CDR1 MNHEY and CDR2 SVGEGT. The chain's CDR3 is CASSPRGSGGPGELFF. In DNA, the CDR3 is TGTGCCAGCAGTCCAAGGGGTAGCGGGGGACCCGGGGAGCTGTTTTTT.

J is TRBJ1-5 and V is TRBV27, with D tentatively TRBD1 (5 bases). Germline-derived CDR1 and CDR2 are MNHEY and SMNVEV (reference sequence). This CDR3 is 13 amino acids long. The V gene lost 6 bases and the J gene lost 5 bases, with 11 bases spanning the gap. The DNA of the CDR3 is TGTGCCAGCAGCCATGACAGCGATCAGCCCCAGCATTTT. Residues: CASSHDSDQPQHF.

The count of this clone is one. This rearrangement joins TRBV30 to TRBJ1-2; 8 nucleotides align to TRBD1. This CDR3 has 14 amino acids. Germline assignment: CDR1 GTSNPN and CDR2 SVGIG (reference sequence). The J segment lost 2 bases and the V segment lost 1 base, leaving 3 bases of the junction unmatched. The CDR3 DNA reads as TGTGCCTGGAGTGCAGGGGGCGGGAACTATGGCTACACCTTC. It is translated as CAWSAGGGNYGYTF.

The rearrangement links TRBV5-1 to TRBJ1-3; tentative D call: TRBD1 (6 bases). The V gene lost 7 bases and the J gene lost 2 bases, with 16 bases spanning the gap. Germline V CDR1 and CDR2: SGHRS, YFSETQ. This CDR3 has 15 amino acids. As DNA, the CDR3 is TGCGCCAGCTCGGGTTTAGGGGGGACTGGAAACACCATATATTTT. It is translated as CASSGLGGTGNTIYF.

The V gene is TRBV6-5, the J gene TRBJ1-6; D is unclear. This CDR3 region has 14 residues. V shed 0 bases and J shed 7 bases, with 7 bases lying between them. Germline CDR1 is MNHEY and CDR2 is SVGAGI. The CDR3 sequence is CASSYSDSNSPLHF. The CDR3 coding sequence is TGTGCCAGCAGTTACTCGGATTCCAATTCACCCCTCCACTTT.

This clone appeared once. V is TRBV30 and J is TRBJ1-2; no clear D gene. CDR3 length: 15 residues. Germline loops: CDR1 GTSNPN, CDR2 SVGIG (reference sequence). V lost 2 bases and J lost 0, with 13 bases in between. CDR3 protein: CAWSFRGVANYGYTF. CDR3 DNA: TGTGCCTGGAGTTTTCGCGGAGTAGCTAACTATGGCTACACCTTC.

The V gene is TRBV7-3, the J gene TRBJ2-3; TRBD1 aligns across 12 bases. CDR1 and CDR2 (germline): SGHTA, FQGTGA. The trim removed 5 bases at V and 6 bases at J, leaving 6 bases unmatched. The CDR3 runs to 15 residues. The CDR3 is CASSPGQGAGDTQYF. DNA for the CDR3: TGTGCCAGCAGCCCGGGACAGGGGGCAGGGGATACGCAGTATTTT. Filled out from reference TRBV7-3 and TRBJ2-3, the complete variable domain reads GAGVSQTPSNKVTEKGKYVELRCDPISGHTALYWYRQSLGQGPEFLIYFQGTGAADDSGLPNDRFFAVRPEGSVSTLKIQRTERGDSAVYLCASSPGQGAGDTQYFGPGTRLTVL.

V gene TRBV4-3 combines with J gene TRBJ1-2, with D uncertain. The CDR3 consists of 12 residues. Germline CDR1 reads LGHNA; CDR2 reads YSLEER. The V end was cut by 3 bases, the J end by 8 bases, with 10 bases between. The CDR3: CASSHLGTGYTF. CDR3 bases: TGCGCCAGCAGCCACCTGGGAACCGGCTACACCTTC.

The chain is built from TRBV2 and TRBJ2-3; the match to TRBD2 covers 10 bases. The CDR3 sequence is 15 residues long. The V gene's germline CDR1 is SNHLY and CDR2 FYNNEI. Trimming cost V 6 bases and J 6 bases; bases outside gene matches: 9. In DNA form, the CDR3 reads TGTGCCAGCAGGCCTAGCGGGGGAGAGGAGGATACGCAGTATTTT. This encodes CASRPSGGEEDTQYF. Together with reference TRBV2 and TRBJ2-3, the CDR3 gives the full variable domain: EPEVTQTPSHQVTQMGQEVILRCVPISNHLYFYWYRQILGQKVEFLVSFYNNEISEKSEIFDDQFSVERPDGSNFTLKIRSTKLEDSAMYFCASRPSGGEEDTQYFGPGTRLTVL.

This clone was detected once. The chain combines TRBV27 with TRBJ1-1; TRBD1 is a possible D gene (5 bases). This CDR3 region has 15 residues. V was cut by 2 bases and J by 3 bases, with 13 bases left in between. The V gene's germline CDR1 is MNHEY and CDR2 SMNVEV (reference sequence). The CDR3 is CASSLGQGTYTEAFF. DNA of the CDR3: TGTGCCAGCAGTTTAGGGCAGGGAACTTACACTGAAGCTTTCTTT.

Concerning this clone itself: A junction end diverges from the germline sequence, so it may reflect a read error. V usage is TRBV5-1 and J usage is TRBJ2-5, with TRBD2 identical over 12 bases. Germline loops: CDR1 SGHRS, CDR2 YFSETQ. The CDR3 has 16 residues. The CDR3 region has the DNA TGCGCCAGCAGCACCGGACTAGCGGGGCGACAAGGGACCCAGTACTTC. As protein: CASSTGLAGRQGTQYF.

This clone has a handful of counts. The CDR3 is CAISTQGLAYTDTQYF. DNA of the CDR3: TGTGCCATCAGTACACAAGGACTAGCGTACACAGATACGCAGTATTTT. The chain uses TRBV10-3 and TRBJ2-3; 9 bases map to TRBD2. The V gene's germline CDR1 is ENHRY and CDR2 SYGVKD. The CDR3 sequence is 16 residues long. V was pared by 5 bases and J by 2 bases, with 8 bases of the junction left unmatched.

This chain joins TRBV6-5 and TRBJ1-1, with D possibly matching TRBD1 (5 bases). CDR3 length: 15 amino acids. The V gene lost 0 bases and the J gene lost 4 bases, with 12 bases spanning the gap. Germline V lookup: CDR1 MNHEY, CDR2 SVGAGI. CDR3 sequence reads: CASSYSAGMGTEAFF. Here the CDR3 DNA reads TGTGCCAGCAGTTACTCTGCAGGGATGGGCACTGAAGCTTTCTTT.

The J gene is TRBJ2-3, the V gene TRBV5-1, with TRBD2 matching 12 bases. The V segment lost 4 bases and the J segment 1 base; nucleotides outside the gene matches: 4. The CDR3 runs 16 residues. Germline loops: CDR1 SGHRS, CDR2 YFSETQ. This chain's CDR3 is CASSPRTSGGTDTQYF. In nucleotides, the CDR3 is TGCGCCAGCAGCCCACGGACTAGCGGGGGCACAGATACGCAGTATTTT. Using reference TRBV5-1 and TRBJ2-3 for the parts outside the CDR3, the full variable domain is KAGVTQTPRYLIKTRGQQVTLSCSPISGHRSVSWYQQTPGQGLQFLFEYFSETQRNKGNFPGRFSGRQFSNSRSEMNVSTLELGDSALYLCASSPRTSGGTDTQYFGPGTRLTVL.

This clone has a single count. The chain is built from TRBV12-3 or TRBV12-4 and TRBJ2-7; D ambiguous. The V end lost 4 bases, the J end lost 7 bases, and 11 bases lay between the germline ends. The CDR3 totals 12 residues. CDR3: CASSSWAGEQYF. CDR3 DNA: TGTGCCAGCAGTTCGTGGGCCGGAGAGCAGTACTTC.

This rearrangement joins TRBV28 to TRBJ1-1, with 9 bases fitting TRBD1. Germline V lookup: CDR1 MDHEN, CDR2 SYDVKM. V was clipped by 3 bases and J by 1 base; unmatched bases: 3. CDR3 length: 15 amino acids. The CDR3: CASSLLTGGNTEAFF. CDR3 coding DNA: TGTGCCAGCAGTTTGCTGACAGGGGGGAACACTGAAGCTTTCTTT.

This sequence joins TRBV5-1 and TRBJ2-7; TRBD1 might be the D (5 bases). Germline V gives CDR1 SGHRS, CDR2 YFSETQ. There are 13 residues in the CDR3. Trimming stripped 4 bases from V and 4 bases from J, with 12 bases between. CDR3 DNA sequence: TGCGCCAGCAGCCGGGCAGGGAAGTACGAGCAGTACTTC. Its translation is CASSRAGKYEQYF.

The V gene is TRBV11-3, the J gene TRBJ2-7; D is possibly TRBD1 or TRBD2 (5 bases each). Germline CDR1 and CDR2: SGHNT and YENEEA. V was trimmed by 5 bases and J by 5 bases, leaving 16 bases between them. The CDR3 is 14 residues long. The CDR3 protein is CASSRSGPGDEQYF. The CDR3 region has the DNA TGTGCCAGCAGCCGTTCGGGACCAGGCGACGAGCAGTACTTC.

The chain employs TRBV30 and TRBJ2-3, with D possibly matching TRBD2 (7 bases). Germline CDR1 is GTSNPN and CDR2 is SVGIG (reference sequence). This CDR3 is built from 17 residues. Trimming left V 3 bases short and J 2 bases short, with 21 bases between. The CDR3 DNA reads as TGTGCCTGGAGCCCGCATGTTGCGCGGGGGCTCACAGATACGCAGTATTTT. Amino acids: CAWSPHVARGLTDTQYF.

CDR3 loop: CASSRGGQVATEAFF. The CDR3 nucleotides read TGTGCCAGCAGCCGGGGTGGCCAGGTTGCAACTGAAGCTTTCTTT. The J gene is TRBJ1-1, the V gene TRBV5-4; D unclear. This CDR3 comprises 15 residues. V was pared by 4 bases and J by 5 bases, with 18 bases between. Germline V CDR1 and CDR2: SGHNT, YYREEE (reference sequence).

In regard to this clone: The same CDR3 also results from other DNA sequences found in this sample. This chain uses TRBV18 with TRBJ2-1; TRBD2 matches 7 bases. J gave up 6 bases and V 3 bases, and 2 bases lay outside the gene matches. Germline V gene lookup returns CDR1 KGHSH and CDR2 LQKENI. The CDR3 runs to 13 residues. The CDR3 region has the DNA TGTGCCAGCTCACCGGGGGGGGGCAATGAGCAGTTCTTC. It specifies CASSPGGGNEQFF.

V is TRBV2 and J is TRBJ2-1; maybe TRBD1 (7 bases). CDR1 is SNHLY and CDR2 is FYNNEI in the germline V gene. Trimming shortened V by 5 bases and J by 10 bases, and 18 bases separated the two germline ends. The CDR3 is 14 amino acids. Here the CDR3 reads CASSPPTGTLEQFF. The CDR3 region has the DNA TGTGCCAGCAGTCCTCCGACAGGGACTTTGGAGCAGTTCTTC.

The gene calls are TRBV12-5 and TRBJ2-7; TRBD1 matches at 9 bases. The germline V gene encodes CDR1 LGHNT and CDR2 FRNRAP. The CDR3 runs to 15 residues. V trimming: 3 bases; J trimming: 4 bases; junction bases outside the gene matches: 7. CDR3 nucleotides: TGTGCTAGTGGTTTTGAGTGGACAGGGGCATACGAGCAGTACTTC. Protein sequence: CASGFEWTGAYEQYF.

The V and J genes are TRBV5-1 and TRBJ1-5; 8 bases are shared with TRBD1. V shed 5 bases, J shed 3 bases, and the junction held 4 bases outside the gene matches. The CDR3 extends over 14 amino acids. Germline CDR1 SGHRS, CDR2 YFSETQ. The CDR3 region has the DNA TGCGCCAGCAGTTGGACAGGGCTCAATCAGCCCCAGCATTTT. Protein sequence: CASSWTGLNQPQHF.

This sequence joins TRBV19 and TRBJ1-5; D remains ambiguous. Trimming cost V 6 bases and J 0 bases, with 9 bases left between them. Germline-derived CDR1 and CDR2 are LNHDA and SQIVND (reference sequence). This CDR3 comprises 14 residues. Here the CDR3 DNA reads TGTGCCAGTAGGCATACGGGTAGCAATCAGCCCCAGCATTTT. Its protein is CASRHTGSNQPQHF.

The chain couples TRBV28 to TRBJ2-3; 13 nucleotides line up with TRBD2. This CDR3 contains 18 residues. Unmatched junction bases numbered 9, after V lost 3 bases and J lost 3 bases. CDR1 and CDR2 from the germline V gene are MDHEN and SYDVKM. The CDR3 loop is CASSFVTSGGAFTDTQYF. The DNA for the CDR3 is TGTGCCAGCAGTTTCGTTACTAGCGGGGGGGCCTTTACAGATACGCAGTATTTT.